These T cell receptor beta chains were read from a single sample in a study of beta chain features in type 1 diabetes. Profiled with immunoSEQ multiplex PCR; TCRdb holds only in-frame clones, not every one. The sample records 250,000 to 300,000 clones, around 22% being singletons. Specimen: naive CD4+ T cells from blood. These receptors all come from a woman aged 30 to 39 with type 1 diabetes. The CDR3 runs from the conserved cysteine through the conserved F or W. A D gene is named only where the DNA matches it firmly. A row's size may be missing; if present it is once, few, many or a size class.

d_call: TRBD1; clone_size: .; v_call: TRBV2; j_call: TRBJ1-2; cdr3_aa: CASSDRQGDYGYTF; cdr3_nt: TGTGCCAGCAGTGATAGACAGGGCGACTATGGCTACACCTTC
d_call: .; clone_size: .; v_call: TRBV21-1; j_call: TRBJ2-1; cdr3_aa: CASSKALKATGNEQFF; cdr3_nt: TGTGCCAGCAGCAAAGCGCTCAAGGCCACCGGGAATGAGCAGTTCTTC
d_call: TRBD2; clone_size: .; v_call: TRBV29-1; j_call: TRBJ2-5; cdr3_aa: CSVEGGLAGFQETQYF; cdr3_nt: TGCAGCGTTGAAGGTGGACTAGCGGGTTTCCAAGAGACCCAGTACTTC
d_call: TRBD1; clone_size: .; v_call: TRBV23-1; j_call: TRBJ2-7; cdr3_aa: CASTASPGTGTEQYF; cdr3_nt: TGCGCCAGCACCGCAAGTCCCGGGACAGGGACCGAGCAGTACTTC
d_call: TRBD1; clone_size: .; v_call: TRBV5-8; j_call: TRBJ2-4; cdr3_aa: CASSLVGDSLAKNIQYF; cdr3_nt: TGTGCCAGCAGCTTGGTCGGGGACAGCCTAGCCAAAAACATTCAGTACTTC
d_call: .; clone_size: few; v_call: TRBV6-5; j_call: TRBJ1-5; cdr3_aa: CASRDSDHQPQHF; cdr3_nt: TGTGCCAGCAGAGACAGCGATCATCAGCCCCAGCATTTT
d_call: TRBD1; clone_size: .; v_call: TRBV28; j_call: TRBJ1-5; cdr3_aa: CASYPGGRGQQQPQHF; cdr3_nt: TGTGCCAGCTACCCCGGAGGCAGGGGGCAGCAACAGCCCCAGCATTTT
d_call: .; clone_size: .; v_call: TRBV29-1; j_call: TRBJ2-1; cdr3_aa: CSADRSLDNEQFF; cdr3_nt: TGCAGCGCCGACAGGTCCCTCGACAATGAGCAGTTCTTC
d_call: .; clone_size: few; v_call: TRBV30; j_call: TRBJ2-6; cdr3_aa: CAWRLPGPLRGRIGWANVLTF; cdr3_nt: TGTGCCTGGAGACTTCCCGGACCCCTCCGGGGGAGGATAGGCTGGGCCAACGTCCTGACTTTC
d_call: TRBD1; clone_size: few; v_call: TRBV7-3; j_call: TRBJ2-5; cdr3_aa: CASSFDRDQETQYF; cdr3_nt: TGTGCCAGCAGCTTCGACAGGGACCAAGAGACCCAGTACTTC
d_call: TRBD2; clone_size: .; v_call: TRBV27; j_call: TRBJ2-1; cdr3_aa: CASRTSGIGDSYNEQFF; cdr3_nt: TGTGCCAGTCGGACTAGCGGGATAGGGGACTCCTACAATGAGCAGTTCTTC
d_call: .; clone_size: .; v_call: TRBV2; j_call: TRBJ1-5; cdr3_aa: CASSEWSGNQPQHF; cdr3_nt: TGTGCCAGCAGTGAATGGTCGGGCAATCAGCCCCAGCATTTT
d_call: .; clone_size: few; v_call: TRBV28; j_call: TRBJ1-1; cdr3_aa: CASSWIMGRGNEAFF; cdr3_nt: TGTGCCAGCAGTTGGATAATGGGGCGGGGGAACGAAGCTTTCTTT
d_call: TRBD1; clone_size: few; v_call: TRBV9; j_call: TRBJ2-2; cdr3_aa: CASSVAGGTGELFF; cdr3_nt: TGTGCCAGCAGCGTAGCAGGGGGCACCGGGGAGCTGTTTTTT
d_call: .; clone_size: .; v_call: TRBV2; j_call: TRBJ2-2; cdr3_aa: CASSERENTGELFF; cdr3_nt: TGTGCCAGCAGTGAGAGGGAGAACACCGGGGAGCTGTTTTTT
d_call: TRBD1; clone_size: few; v_call: TRBV5-1; j_call: TRBJ2-1; cdr3_aa: CASSGGQGTYNEQFF; cdr3_nt: TGCGCCAGCAGCGGGGGACAGGGAACCTACAATGAGCAGTTCTTC
d_call: .; clone_size: .; v_call: TRBV5-1; j_call: TRBJ2-7; cdr3_aa: CASSLGTSSYEQYF; cdr3_nt: TGCGCCAGCTCCCTCGGGACAAGTTCGTACGAGCAGTACTTC
d_call: .; clone_size: few; v_call: TRBV19; j_call: TRBJ2-3; cdr3_aa: CASSSGATQYF; cdr3_nt: TGTGCCAGTAGTTCTGGGGCTACGCAGTATTTT
d_call: .; clone_size: few; v_call: TRBV30; j_call: TRBJ2-7; cdr3_aa: CAWSDGVTSYEQYF; cdr3_nt: TGTGCCTGGAGTGACGGGGTGACATCCTACGAGCAGTACTTC
d_call: .; clone_size: few; v_call: TRBV28; j_call: TRBJ1-5; cdr3_aa: CASSLRGQPQHF; cdr3_nt: TGTGCCAGCAGTTTAAGGGGCCAGCCCCAGCATTTT
d_call: TRBD1; clone_size: .; v_call: TRBV29-1; j_call: TRBJ1-1; cdr3_aa: CSGARDRASTEAFF; cdr3_nt: TGCAGCGGGGCCCGGGACAGGGCGAGCACTGAAGCTTTCTTT
d_call: .; clone_size: few; v_call: TRBV11-2; j_call: TRBJ2-2; cdr3_aa: CASSLQQSPGELFF; cdr3_nt: TGTGCCAGCAGCTTACAACAGAGCCCCGGGGAGCTGTTTTTT
d_call: TRBD1; clone_size: .; v_call: TRBV6-5; j_call: TRBJ2-3; cdr3_aa: CASSYGQGAADTQYF; cdr3_nt: TGTGCCAGCAGTTACGGCCAGGGGGCAGCGGATACGCAGTATTTT
d_call: .; clone_size: .; v_call: TRBV15; j_call: TRBJ2-7; cdr3_aa: CATSRAQSYEQYF; cdr3_nt: TGTGCCACCAGCAGAGCCCAATCCTACGAGCAGTACTTC
d_call: .; clone_size: .; v_call: TRBV20-1; j_call: TRBJ2-1; cdr3_aa: CSARDQGEQFF; cdr3_nt: TGCAGTGCTAGAGATCAGGGTGAGCAGTTCTTC
d_call: .; clone_size: .; v_call: TRBV19; j_call: TRBJ1-1; cdr3_aa: CASSILGSEAFF; cdr3_nt: TGTGCCAGTAGTATATTGGGGAGTGAAGCTTTCTTT
d_call: .; clone_size: few; v_call: TRBV28; j_call: TRBJ1-1; cdr3_aa: CASGPQGLNTEAFF; cdr3_nt: TGTGCCAGCGGTCCTCAGGGGCTGAACACTGAAGCTTTCTTT
d_call: .; clone_size: .; v_call: TRBV18; j_call: TRBJ1-2; cdr3_aa: CASSSTVMRRGYTF; cdr3_nt: TGTGCCAGCTCATCGACAGTTATGCGTCGGGGCTACACCTTC
d_call: .; clone_size: few; v_call: TRBV13; j_call: TRBJ1-1; cdr3_aa: CASSFKGFHTEAFF; cdr3_nt: TGTGCCAGCAGCTTTAAGGGGTTTCACACTGAAGCTTTCTTT
d_call: .; clone_size: .; v_call: TRBV18; j_call: TRBJ2-2; cdr3_aa: CASSPLQDHTGELFF; cdr3_nt: TGTGCCAGCTCACCACTACAGGATCACACCGGGGAGCTGTTTTTT
d_call: .; clone_size: few; v_call: TRBV5-1; j_call: TRBJ2-5; cdr3_aa: CASSAQDHQETQYF; cdr3_nt: TGCGCCAGCAGCGCCCAGGATCACCAAGAGACCCAGTACTTC
d_call: .; clone_size: few; v_call: TRBV10-3; j_call: TRBJ1-1; cdr3_aa: CAIRGGGNTEAFF; cdr3_nt: TGTGCCATCCGTGGGGGGGGAAACACTGAAGCTTTCTTT
d_call: .; clone_size: .; v_call: TRBV11-2; j_call: TRBJ2-7; cdr3_aa: CASSADEWNLYEQYF; cdr3_nt: TGTGCCAGCAGCGCGGATGAGTGGAACCTCTACGAGCAGTACTTC
d_call: TRBD1; clone_size: .; v_call: TRBV5-1; j_call: TRBJ2-1; cdr3_aa: CASSLWTGNNEQFF; cdr3_nt: TGCGCCAGCAGCTTGTGGACAGGTAACAATGAGCAGTTCTTC
d_call: .; clone_size: .; v_call: TRBV29-1; j_call: TRBJ2-1; cdr3_aa: CSVSSNEQFF; cdr3_nt: TGCAGCGTTAGTAGCAATGAGCAGTTCTTC
d_call: TRBD1; clone_size: .; v_call: TRBV29-1; j_call: TRBJ1-2; cdr3_aa: CSVAGTVEGGYTF; cdr3_nt: TGCAGCGTCGCCGGGACAGTGGAAGGTGGCTACACCTTC
d_call: TRBD1; clone_size: few; v_call: TRBV4-1; j_call: TRBJ1-1; cdr3_aa: CASSQGRQGLRNMTEAFF; cdr3_nt: TGCGCCAGCAGCCAAGGAAGACAGGGGTTGAGGAACATGACTGAAGCTTTCTTT
d_call: .; clone_size: few; v_call: TRBV4-1; j_call: TRBJ2-7; cdr3_aa: CASSQVRHLYEQYF; cdr3_nt: TGCGCCAGCAGCCAAGTACGACACCTATACGAGCAGTACTTC
d_call: .; clone_size: .; v_call: TRBV4-2; j_call: TRBJ2-5; cdr3_aa: CASSQDLEGEETQYF; cdr3_nt: TGTGCCAGCAGCCAAGATTTAGAGGGGGAGGAGACCCAGTACTTC
d_call: .; clone_size: once; v_call: TRBV5-1; j_call: TRBJ2-7; cdr3_aa: CASSLRTGLLASYEQYF; cdr3_nt: TGCGCCAGCAGCTTACGAACGGGACTCCTCGCGAGCTACGAGCAGTACTTC
d_call: .; clone_size: few; v_call: TRBV10-3; j_call: TRBJ2-7; cdr3_aa: CAISESTGKQYF; cdr3_nt: TGTGCCATCAGTGAGTCGACCGGGAAGCAGTACTTC
d_call: TRBD2; clone_size: .; v_call: TRBV15; j_call: TRBJ2-1; cdr3_aa: CATSRGLAGTYNEQFF; cdr3_nt: TGTGCCACCAGCAGGGGACTAGCGGGAACCTACAATGAGCAGTTCTTC
d_call: TRBD2; clone_size: few; v_call: TRBV28; j_call: TRBJ2-1; cdr3_aa: CASSFSGGAFF; cdr3_nt: TGTGCCAGCAGTTTTAGCGGGGGGGCATTCTTC
d_call: .; clone_size: .; v_call: TRBV5-1; j_call: TRBJ1-5; cdr3_aa: CASSPGEGGNQPQHF; cdr3_nt: TGCGCCAGCAGCCCCGGGGAGGGGGGCAATCAGCCCCAGCATTTT
d_call: TRBD2; clone_size: few; v_call: TRBV7-2; j_call: TRBJ2-1; cdr3_aa: CASSLPRLAGGTEQFF; cdr3_nt: TGTGCCAGCAGCTTACCTCGGCTAGCGGGAGGAACTGAGCAGTTCTTC